This is a list of T cell receptor beta chains from one sample in a study of control samples from healthy donors and cancer patients. Here immunoSEQ multiplex PCR was the method, and the copy in TCRdb shows in-frame clones only, minus some. This sample yields under 80,000 clones, of which less than 95% are seen a single time; about 2.7% belongs to the top ten. Input material: blood. The receptors originated from a woman in her twenties or thirties in good health. Each CDR3 is given with its conserved first and last residue. The D gene is left open where the match is weak. A row's size may be missing; if present it is once, few, many or a size class.

j_call d_call v_call clone_size cdr3_aa cdr3_nt
TRBJ2-2 . TRBV9 . CASSHGDTGELFF TGTGCCAGCAGCCACGGCGACACCGGGGAGCTGTTTTTT
TRBJ1-1 TRBD1 TRBV27 . CASSLMPGLRQGRAFF TGTGCCAGCAGTTTAATGCCCGGCCTCAGACAGGGTCGAGCTTTCTTT
TRBJ2-2 . TRBV21-1 . CASSKEGGGEFANTGELFF TGTGCCAGCAGCAAAGAAGGAGGAGGGGAGTTCGCGAACACCGGGGAGCTGTTTTTT
TRBJ1-1 . TRBV10-3 few CAIREGTSNTEAFF TGTGCCATCAGAGAAGGGACCTCCAACACTGAAGCTTTCTTT
TRBJ2-1 TRBD2 TRBV27 once CASSSGGNFIEQFF TGTGCCAGCAGTTCCGGGGGGAATTTTATTGAGCAGTTCTTC
TRBJ1-2 . TRBV21-1 . CASIYAPMGGRPPKGGYTF TGTGCCAGCATATACGCACCTATGGGAGGACGACCGCCCAAGGGTGGCTACACCTTC
TRBJ1-5 . TRBV2 . CASSGGSGNQPQHF TGTGCCAGCAGTGGGGGATCTGGCAATCAGCCCCAGCATTTT
TRBJ1-6 . TRBV2 . CASSSLEVMNSPLHF TGTGCCAGCAGTTCCCTGGAGGTTATGAATTCACCCCTCCACTTT
TRBJ1-5 . TRBV7-8 . CASSSEGQSSNQPQHF TGTGCCAGCAGCTCCGAGGGGCAGTCTAGCAATCAGCCCCAGCATTTT
TRBJ1-4 . TRBV7-9 . CASSPPLVTGLFF TGTGCCAGCAGCCCCCCCCTCGTAACGGGACTGTTTTTT
TRBJ1-1 . TRBV29-1 . CSVENVVRRHTEAFF TGCAGCGTTGAAAACGTAGTGCGACGGCACACTGAAGCTTTCTTT
TRBJ1-2 . TRBV18 . CASSPYREFYYGYTF TGTGCCAGCTCACCATACAGGGAGTTTTACTATGGCTACACCTTC
TRBJ1-2 . TRBV5-8 . CASGSGRGYGYTF TGTGCCAGCGGGTCAGGACGGGGCTATGGCTACACCTTC
TRBJ2-5 . TRBV11-3 . CASSLDPGLWYQETQYF TGTGCCAGCAGCTTAGATCCCGGGCTCTGGTACCAAGAGACCCAGTACTTC
TRBJ1-4 TRBD1 TRBV27 . CASSRTGVLQKLFF TGTGCCAGCAGTCGCACAGGGGTGCTGCAAAAACTGTTTTTT
TRBJ1-1 . TRBV29-1 . CSVSRGNTEAFF TGCAGCGTCTCCCGGGGAAACACTGAAGCTTTCTTT
TRBJ2-1 . TRBV4-1 . CASSYYHTGLEQFF TGCGCCAGCAGCTATTATCATACAGGGCTAGAGCAGTTCTTC
TRBJ1-4 . TRBV19 . CASSNQHRVGSEKLFF TGTGCCAGTAGTAACCAGCACAGGGTGGGTAGTGAAAAACTGTTTTTT
TRBJ1-6 . TRBV4-1 . CASSQRGPGDSPLHF TGCGCCAGCAGCCAAAGGGGTCCGGGGGATTCACCCCTCCACTTT
TRBJ2-3 . TRBV7-4 . CASRGRPDTQYF TGTGCCAGCAGAGGGAGGCCGGATACGCAGTATTTT
TRBJ2-5 TRBD2 TRBV6-5 . CASSFQRGVLYF TGTGCCAGCAGTTTCCAGCGGGGGGTCCTGTACTTC
TRBJ1-1 . TRBV5-4 . CASSLKAVNTEAFF TGTGCCAGCAGCTTGAAGGCGGTGAACACTGAAGCTTTCTTT
TRBJ1-1 . TRBV4-1 . CASSHAVDITEAFF TGCGCCAGCAGCCACGCGGTTGATATCACTGAAGCTTTCTTT
TRBJ2-1 TRBD2 TRBV11-3 . CASSPSGGRSKYNEQFF TGTGCCAGCAGCCCTAGCGGGGGCCGTAGTAAGTACAATGAGCAGTTCTTC
TRBJ2-2 TRBD1 TRBV5-1 . CASSAGTGGGELFF TGCGCCAGCAGCGCCGGGACAGGCGGCGGGGAGCTGTTTTTT
TRBJ1-1 TRBD1 TRBV29-1 . CSVENPGQGGTEAFF TGCAGCGTTGAAAATCCGGGACAGGGGGGGACTGAAGCTTTCTTT
TRBJ2-3 TRBD2 TRBV9 . CASSVVRGERRDTQYF TGTGCCAGCAGCGTAGTCCGGGGGGAAAGGCGGGATACGCAGTATTTT
TRBJ1-4 . TRBV5-4 . CASSSKGGFNEKLFF TGTGCCAGCAGTTCCAAGGGAGGCTTTAATGAAAAACTGTTTTTT
TRBJ1-3 . TRBV6-1 . CASSDSMAGNTIYF TGTGCCAGCAGTGATTCAATGGCGGGAAACACCATATATTTT
TRBJ2-5 . TRBV18 . CASSPSLETQYF TGTGCCAGCTCACCATCGTTAGAGACCCAGTACTTC
TRBJ2-7 . TRBV28 . CASRKPGRTLYEQYF TGTGCCAGCAGAAAGCCGGGACGGACCCTCTACGAGCAGTACTTC
TRBJ2-1 . TRBV13 . CASSLKGGGKVEQFF TGTGCCAGCAGCTTAAAAGGGGGAGGGAAGGTTGAGCAGTTCTTC
TRBJ1-5 . TRBV15 . CATSRDLRPSSNQPQHF TGTGCCACCAGCAGAGATCTTCGGCCTAGCAGCAATCAGCCCCAGCATTTT
TRBJ1-4 . TRBV28 once CASNSPGRRGKNEKLFF TGTGCCAGCAATTCTCCAGGGAGGCGGGGGAAAAATGAAAAACTGTTTTTT
TRBJ1-4 . TRBV12-3/TRBV12-4 . CASRESNEKLFF TGTGCCAGCAGGGAATCTAATGAAAAACTGTTTTTT
TRBJ1-1 . TRBV6-5 . CASSRHPESYEAFF TGTGCCAGCAGTCGACACCCAGAGAGTTATGAAGCTTTCTTT
TRBJ2-5 . TRBV5-8 . CASSWTAETQYF TGTGCCAGCAGCTGGACTGCGGAGACCCAGTACTTC
TRBJ1-1 . TRBV19 . CASSSREPMNTEAFF TGTGCCAGTAGTTCCCGGGAACCGATGAACACTGAAGCTTTCTTT
TRBJ1-5 . TRBV19 . CASHRGNQPQHF TGTGCCAGTCATCGGGGTAATCAGCCCCAGCATTTT
TRBJ1-2 TRBD1 TRBV5-5 . CASSPMTQGALYGYTF TGTGCCAGCAGCCCTATGACCCAGGGGGCGCTCTATGGCTACACCTTC
TRBJ1-2 TRBD1 TRBV28 . CASSSGTGIWYGYTF TGTGCCAGCAGTTCCGGGACAGGGATTTGGTATGGCTACACCTTC
TRBJ1-1 TRBD1 TRBV9 once CASSDNRGRMPQDTEAFF TGTGCCAGCAGCGACAACAGGGGGCGTATGCCCCAAGACACTGAAGCTTTCTTT
TRBJ1-3 . TRBV18 . CASSSDLGANPDGYWGNTIYF TGTGCCAGCTCAAGTGACCTCGGGGCAAACCCCGACGGATACTGGGGAAACACCATATATTTT
TRBJ2-3 . TRBV4-1 . CASSQGRNTQYF TGCGCCAGCAGCCAAGGGCGGAATACGCAGTATTTT
TRBJ1-1 . TRBV2 . CASRYVGNTEAFF TGTGCCAGCAGATACGTGGGAAACACTGAAGCTTTCTTT
TRBJ1-1 . TRBV9 . CASSSGATEAFF TGTGCCAGCAGCTCTGGGGCCACTGAAGCTTTCTTT
TRBJ2-2 . TRBV25-1 . CASLPWGPYTGELFF TGTGCCAGCCTCCCTTGGGGACCTTATACCGGGGAGCTGTTTTTT
TRBJ1-2 . TRBV14 . CASSQVGGSNYGYTF TGTGCCAGCAGCCAAGTGGGCGGAAGCAACTATGGCTACACCTTC
TRBJ2-7 TRBD2 TRBV7-8 . CASGLAGLSYEQYF TGTGCCAGCGGTCTAGCGGGTCTCTCCTACGAGCAGTACTTC
TRBJ1-2 TRBD1 TRBV2 . CASQGGTGYGYTF TGTGCCAGCCAGGGGGGGACCGGATATGGCTACACCTTC
TRBJ1-4 . TRBV30 . CAWGGRGSLEKLFF TGTGCCTGGGGTGGTAGGGGCTCTCTAGAAAAACTGTTTTTT
TRBJ2-3 . TRBV2 . CASSTFLGRDLTDTQYF TGTGCCAGCAGTACCTTTTTAGGACGAGACCTCACAGATACGCAGTATTTT
TRBJ1-1 . TRBV30 . CAWKPSGTTEAFF TGTGCCTGGAAGCCCTCAGGGACCACTGAAGCTTTCTTT
TRBJ1-1 . TRBV7-9 . CASSTGLGDTEAFF TGTGCCAGCAGCACGGGCCTGGGGGACACTGAAGCTTTCTTT